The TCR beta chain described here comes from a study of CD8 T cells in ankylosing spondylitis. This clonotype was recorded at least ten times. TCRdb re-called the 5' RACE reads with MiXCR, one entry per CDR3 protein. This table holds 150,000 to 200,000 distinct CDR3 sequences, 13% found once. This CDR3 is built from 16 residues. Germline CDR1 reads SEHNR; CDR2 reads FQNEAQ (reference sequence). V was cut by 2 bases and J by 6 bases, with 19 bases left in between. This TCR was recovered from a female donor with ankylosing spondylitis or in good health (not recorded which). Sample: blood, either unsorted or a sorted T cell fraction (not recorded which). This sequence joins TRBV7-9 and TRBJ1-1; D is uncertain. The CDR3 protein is CASSLLGVGQNSEAFF. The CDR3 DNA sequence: TGTGCCAGCAGCTTACTAGGTGTTGGGCAGAATTCTGAAGCTTTCTTT.